Shown below are 6 T cell receptor beta chains from a single sample sequenced in a study of radiotherapy plus CTLA-4 blockade in lung cancer. Sequencing used immunoSEQ multiplex PCR; TCRdb keeps in-frame clones, though not all of them. The table records some 40,000 clones, 60% to 80% of them present only once. The sample consisted of peripheral blood, taken from a patient treated with radiotherapy plus ipilimumab. These receptors all stem from a human donor with non-small cell lung cancer whose response to radiotherapy plus ipilimumab could not be evaluated.

The chain links TRBV7-8 to TRBJ2-7; 8 bases fit TRBD1. Germline V CDR1 and CDR2: SGHVS, FQNEAQ. The J segment lost 5 bases and the V segment lost 3 bases, leaving 9 bases of the junction unmatched. The CDR3 loop spans 15 amino acids. The CDR3 region is CASSFLGRGRNEQYF. The CDR3 nucleotides read TGTGCCAGCAGCTTTTTGGGCAGGGGGCGAAACGAGCAGTACTTC.

V and J are TRBV28 and TRBJ2-7; 7 bases fit TRBD1. The V segment lost 6 bases and the J segment 2 bases; nucleotides outside the gene matches: 10. This CDR3 region has 15 residues. Germline CDR1 is MDHEN and CDR2 is SYDVKM. This CDR3 reads CASREQTGSPYEQYF. CDR3 sequence (DNA): TGTGCCAGCAGGGAGCAGACAGGGTCCCCCTACGAGCAGTACTTC. Variable domain in full (rest from reference TRBV28 and TRBJ2-7): DVKVTQSSRYLVKRTGEKVFLECVQDMDHENMFWYRQDPGLGLRLIYFSYDVKMKEKGDIPEGYSVSREKKERFSLILESASTNQTSMYLCASREQTGSPYEQYFGPGTRLTVT.

This clone was counted only a few times. This sequence joins TRBV5-6 and TRBJ1-2; 10 bases fit TRBD1. The CDR3 covers 15 residues. J lost 8 bases, V lost 0 bases, and 7 bases had no gene match. Germline loops: CDR1 SGHDT, CDR2 YYEEEE. CDR3 DNA sequence: TGTGCCAGCAGCTTGGCCCTAGGGACAGGGGTCGGCTACACCTTC. It encodes CASSLALGTGVGYTF. The variable domain in full, with the rest retrieved from reference TRBV5-6 and TRBJ1-2, is DAGVTQSPTHLIKTRGQQVTLRCSPKSGHDTVSWYQQALGQGPQFIFQYYEEEERQRGNFPDRFSGHQFPNYSSELNVNALLLGDSALYLCASSLALGTGVGYTFGSGTRLTVV.

The chain has TRBV6-6 and TRBJ2-7; tentative D call: TRBD2 (5 bases). Germline-derived CDR1 and CDR2 are MNHNY and SVGAGI (reference sequence). This CDR3 region has 12 residues. The germline V and J ends were trimmed by 8 bases and 3 bases, with 11 bases remaining between them. The CDR3 bases are TGTGCCAGCGTTTCTGCGGGCTACGAGCAGTACTTC. Translating it yields CASVSAGYEQYF.

V gene TRBV30 combines with J gene TRBJ2-5, with TRBD2 matching over 8 bases. CDR3 size: 16 residues. V gave up 0 bases and J gave up 1 base; unmatched junction bases: 7. From germline, CDR1 is GTSNPN and CDR2 SVGIG (reference sequence). As DNA, the CDR3 is TGTGCCTGGAGTGTACTTGCGGGGGGAAGCCAAGAGACCCAGTACTTC. This sequence encodes CAWSVLAGGSQETQYF.

The rearrangement uses TRBV6-4 and TRBJ1-1; 8 bases are a match to TRBD1. CDR1 is MRHNA and CDR2 is SNTAGT in the germline V gene. The J segment lost 4 bases and the V segment lost 0 bases, leaving 1 base of the junction unmatched. CDR3 length: 14 amino acids. The CDR3 here is CASSDSDRATEAFF. The CDR3 nucleotides read TGTGCCAGCAGTGACTCGGACAGGGCCACTGAAGCTTTCTTT.